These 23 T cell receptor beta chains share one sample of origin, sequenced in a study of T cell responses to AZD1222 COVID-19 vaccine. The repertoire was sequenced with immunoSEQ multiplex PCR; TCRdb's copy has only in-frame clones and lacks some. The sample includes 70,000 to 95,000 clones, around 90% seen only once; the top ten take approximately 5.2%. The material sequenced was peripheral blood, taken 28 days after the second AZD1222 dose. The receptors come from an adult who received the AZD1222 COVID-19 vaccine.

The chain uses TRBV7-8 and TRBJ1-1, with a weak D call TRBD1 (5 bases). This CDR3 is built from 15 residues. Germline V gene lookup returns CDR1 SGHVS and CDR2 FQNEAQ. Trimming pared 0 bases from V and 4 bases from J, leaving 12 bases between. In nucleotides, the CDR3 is TGTGCCAGCAGCTTAGCGGGGCAGGTTGGCACTGAAGCTTTCTTT. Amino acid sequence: CASSLAGQVGTEAFF. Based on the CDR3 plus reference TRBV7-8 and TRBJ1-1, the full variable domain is GAGVSQSPRYKVAKRGQDVALRCDPISGHVSLFWYQQALGQGPEFLTYFQNEAQLDKSGLPSDRFFAERPEGSVSTLKIQRTQQEDSAVYLCASSLAGQVGTEAFFGQGTRLTVV.

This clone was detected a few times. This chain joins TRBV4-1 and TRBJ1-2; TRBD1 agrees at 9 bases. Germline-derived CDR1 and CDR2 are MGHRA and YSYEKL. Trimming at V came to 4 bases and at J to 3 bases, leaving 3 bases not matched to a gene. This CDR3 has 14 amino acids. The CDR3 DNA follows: TGCGCCAGCAGCCGCCGGGACAGGGACTATGGCTACACCTTC. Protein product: CASSRRDRDYGYTF.

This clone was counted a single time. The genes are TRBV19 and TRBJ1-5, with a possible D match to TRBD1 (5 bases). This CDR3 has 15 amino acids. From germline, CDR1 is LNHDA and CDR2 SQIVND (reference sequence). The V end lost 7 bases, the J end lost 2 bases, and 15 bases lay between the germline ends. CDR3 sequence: CASKWEGRGNQPQHF. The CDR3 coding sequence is TGTGCCAGTAAATGGGAGGGGCGAGGCAATCAGCCCCAGCATTTT.

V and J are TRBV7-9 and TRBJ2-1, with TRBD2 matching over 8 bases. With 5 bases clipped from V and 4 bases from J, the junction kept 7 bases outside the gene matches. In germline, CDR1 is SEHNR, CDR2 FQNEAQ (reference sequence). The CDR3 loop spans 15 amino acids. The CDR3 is CASSPPSGGYNEQFF. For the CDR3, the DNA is TGTGCCAGCAGCCCCCCAAGCGGGGGTTACAATGAGCAGTTCTTC. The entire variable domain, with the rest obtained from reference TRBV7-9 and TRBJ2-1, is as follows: DTGVSQNPRHKITKRGQNVTFRCDPISEHNRLYWYRQTLGQGPEFLTYFQNEAQLEKSRLLSDRFSAERPKGSFSTLEIQRTEQGDSAMYLCASSPPSGGYNEQFFGPGTRLTVL.

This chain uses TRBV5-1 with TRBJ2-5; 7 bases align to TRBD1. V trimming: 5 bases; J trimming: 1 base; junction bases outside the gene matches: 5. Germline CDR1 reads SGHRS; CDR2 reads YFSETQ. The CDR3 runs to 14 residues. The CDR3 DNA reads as TGCGCCAGCAGTGGTGGGACAGCCCAAGAGACCCAGTACTTC. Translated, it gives CASSGGTAQETQYF.

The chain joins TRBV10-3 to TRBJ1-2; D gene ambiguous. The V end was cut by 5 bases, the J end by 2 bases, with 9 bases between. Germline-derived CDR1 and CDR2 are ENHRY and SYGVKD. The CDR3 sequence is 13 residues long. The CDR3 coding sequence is TGTGCCATCAGTTCGGAACAAAACTATGGCTACACCTTC. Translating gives CAISSEQNYGYTF.

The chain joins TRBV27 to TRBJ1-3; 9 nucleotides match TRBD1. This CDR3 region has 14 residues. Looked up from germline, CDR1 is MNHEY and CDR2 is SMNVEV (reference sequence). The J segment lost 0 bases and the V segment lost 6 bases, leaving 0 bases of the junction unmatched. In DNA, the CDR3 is TGTGCCAGCAGGGGACAGGGCTCTGGAAACACCATATATTTT. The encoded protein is CASRGQGSGNTIYF.

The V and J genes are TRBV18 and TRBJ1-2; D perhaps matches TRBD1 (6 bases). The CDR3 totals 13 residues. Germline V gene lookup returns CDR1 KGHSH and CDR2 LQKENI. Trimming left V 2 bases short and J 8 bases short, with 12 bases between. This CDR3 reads CASSPDRPQGYTF. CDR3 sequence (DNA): TGTGCCAGCTCACCAGACAGGCCCCAGGGCTACACCTTC. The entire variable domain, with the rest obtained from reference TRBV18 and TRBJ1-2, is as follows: NAGVMQNPRHLVRRRGQEARLRCSPMKGHSHVYWYRQLPEEGLKFMVYLQKENIIDESGMPKERFSAEFPKEGPSILRIQQVVRGDSAAYFCASSPDRPQGYTFGSGTRLTVV.

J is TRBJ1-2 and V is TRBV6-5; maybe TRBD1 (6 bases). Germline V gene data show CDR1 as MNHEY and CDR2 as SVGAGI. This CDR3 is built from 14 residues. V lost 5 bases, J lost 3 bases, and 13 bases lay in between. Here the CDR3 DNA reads TGTGCCAGCAGTCCCAGTTGGACAGACTATGGCTACACCTTC. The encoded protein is CASSPSWTDYGYTF.

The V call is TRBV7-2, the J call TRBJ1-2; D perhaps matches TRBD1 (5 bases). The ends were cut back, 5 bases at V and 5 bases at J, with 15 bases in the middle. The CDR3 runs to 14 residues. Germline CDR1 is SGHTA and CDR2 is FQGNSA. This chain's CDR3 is CASSNTGLRYGYTF. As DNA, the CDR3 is TGTGCCAGCAGCAATACGGGACTTAGGTATGGCTACACCTTC.

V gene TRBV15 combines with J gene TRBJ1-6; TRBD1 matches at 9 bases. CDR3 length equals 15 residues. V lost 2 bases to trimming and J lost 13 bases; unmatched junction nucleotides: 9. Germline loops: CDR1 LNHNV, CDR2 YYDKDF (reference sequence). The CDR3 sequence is CATSRRGTGNAPLHF. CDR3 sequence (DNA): TGTGCCACCAGCAGACGAGGGACAGGGAATGCCCCCCTCCACTTT.

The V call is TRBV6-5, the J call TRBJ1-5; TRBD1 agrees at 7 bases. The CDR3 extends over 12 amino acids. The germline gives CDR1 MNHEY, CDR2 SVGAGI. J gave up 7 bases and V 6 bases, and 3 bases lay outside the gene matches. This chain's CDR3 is CASRTGDQPQHF. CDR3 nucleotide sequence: TGTGCCAGCAGAACAGGGGACCAGCCCCAGCATTTT.

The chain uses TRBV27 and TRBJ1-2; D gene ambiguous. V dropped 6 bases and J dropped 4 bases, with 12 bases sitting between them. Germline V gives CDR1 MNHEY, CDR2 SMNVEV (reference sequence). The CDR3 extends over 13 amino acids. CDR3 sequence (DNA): TGTGCCAGCAGCCCAGCAGATGTCTATGGCTACACCTTC. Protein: CASSPADVYGYTF.

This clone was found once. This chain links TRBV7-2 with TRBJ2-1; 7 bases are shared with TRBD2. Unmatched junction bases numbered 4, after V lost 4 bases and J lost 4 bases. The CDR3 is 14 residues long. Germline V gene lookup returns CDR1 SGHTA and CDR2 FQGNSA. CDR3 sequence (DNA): TGTGCCAGCAGCTCAAGCGGGGAATACAATGAGCAGTTCTTC. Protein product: CASSSSGEYNEQFF. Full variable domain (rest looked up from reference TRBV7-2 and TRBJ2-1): GAGVSQSPSNKVTEKGKDVELRCDPISGHTALYWYRQSLGQGLEFLIYFQGNSAPDKSGLPSDRFSAERTGGSVSTLTIQRTQQEDSAVYLCASSSSGEYNEQFFGPGTRLTVL.

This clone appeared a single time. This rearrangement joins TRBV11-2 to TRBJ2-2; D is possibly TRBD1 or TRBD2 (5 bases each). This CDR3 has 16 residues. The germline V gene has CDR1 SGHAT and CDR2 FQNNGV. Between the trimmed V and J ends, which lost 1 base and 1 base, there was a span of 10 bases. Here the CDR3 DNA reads TGTGCCAGCAGCTTAGGAGGGACGGGGAACACCGGGGAGCTGTTTTTT. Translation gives CASSLGGTGNTGELFF.

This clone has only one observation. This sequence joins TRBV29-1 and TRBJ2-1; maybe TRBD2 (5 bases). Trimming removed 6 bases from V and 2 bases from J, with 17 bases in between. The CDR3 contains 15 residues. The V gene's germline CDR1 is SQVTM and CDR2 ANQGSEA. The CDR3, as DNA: TGCAGCGTGAACCCTACTCCCGGGACCTACAATGAGCAGTTCTTC. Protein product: CSVNPTPGTYNEQFF.

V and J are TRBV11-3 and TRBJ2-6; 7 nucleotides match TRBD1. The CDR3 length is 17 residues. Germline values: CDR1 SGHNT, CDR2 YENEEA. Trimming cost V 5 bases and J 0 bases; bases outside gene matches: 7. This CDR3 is CASSPDRALSGANVLTF. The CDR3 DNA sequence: TGTGCCAGCAGCCCTGACAGGGCCCTCTCTGGGGCCAACGTCCTGACTTTC.

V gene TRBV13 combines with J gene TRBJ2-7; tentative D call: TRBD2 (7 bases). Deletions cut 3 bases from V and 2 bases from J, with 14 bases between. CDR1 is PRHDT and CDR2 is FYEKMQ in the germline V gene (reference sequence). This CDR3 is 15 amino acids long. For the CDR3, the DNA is TGTGCCAGCAGCTTGGCGGGGGCGCCCACCTACGAGCAGTACTTC. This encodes CASSLAGAPTYEQYF.

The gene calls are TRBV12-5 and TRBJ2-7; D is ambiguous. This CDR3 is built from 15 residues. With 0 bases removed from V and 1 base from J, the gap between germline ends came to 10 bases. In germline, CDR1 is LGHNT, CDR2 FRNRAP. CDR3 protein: CASGLVGMGSYEQYF. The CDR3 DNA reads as TGTGCTAGTGGTTTGGTTGGGATGGGGTCCTACGAGCAGTACTTC.

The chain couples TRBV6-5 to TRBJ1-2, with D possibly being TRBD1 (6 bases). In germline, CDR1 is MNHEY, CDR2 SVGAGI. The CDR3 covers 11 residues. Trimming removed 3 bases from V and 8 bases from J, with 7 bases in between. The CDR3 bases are TGTGCCAGCAGTTATAGGGGGGGCTACACCTTC. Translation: CASSYRGGYTF.

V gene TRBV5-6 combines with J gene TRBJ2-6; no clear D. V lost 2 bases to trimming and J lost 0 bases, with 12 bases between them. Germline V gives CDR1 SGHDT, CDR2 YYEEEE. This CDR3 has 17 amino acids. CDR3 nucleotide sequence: TGTGCCAGCAGCTTTTTTGGTAGGCCCTCTGGGGCCAACGTCCTGACTTTC. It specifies CASSFFGRPSGANVLTF.

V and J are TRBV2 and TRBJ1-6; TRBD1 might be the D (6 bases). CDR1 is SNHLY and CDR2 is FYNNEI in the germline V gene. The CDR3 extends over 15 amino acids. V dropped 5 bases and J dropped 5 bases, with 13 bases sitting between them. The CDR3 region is CASSPEGDHNSPLHF. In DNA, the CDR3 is TGTGCCAGCAGTCCCGAGGGGGATCATAATTCACCCCTCCACTTT.

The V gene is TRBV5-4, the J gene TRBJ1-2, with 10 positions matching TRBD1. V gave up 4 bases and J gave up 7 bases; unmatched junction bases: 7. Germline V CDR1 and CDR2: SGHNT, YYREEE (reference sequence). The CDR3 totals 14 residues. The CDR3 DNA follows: TGTGCCAGCAGCCCGACAGGGGGCGCGCGTGGCTACACCTTC. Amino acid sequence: CASSPTGGARGYTF.